These 16 T cell receptor beta chains came from one sample sequenced in a study of T cell repertoires in cytomegalovirus infection. Via MiXCR, TCRdb re-called the reads, giving one row per CDR3 protein. The profile shows 680,000 or so distinct CDR3 sequences, roughly a third of them singletons. Material for sequencing was PBMCs. These receptors were obtained from a human donor in good health (CMV status not recorded). Some clones in this sample may be carry-over from other donors' samples.

This clonotype occurred many times. V is TRBV11-3 and J is TRBJ2-2; D unclear. V lost 3 bases, J lost 6 bases, and 8 bases lay in between. Germline lookup yields CDR1 SGHNT and CDR2 YENEEA. CDR3 length: 13 residues. CDR3 nucleotide sequence: TGTGCCAGCAGCTTGGGATACCCCGGGGAGCTGTTTTTT. As protein: CASSLGYPGELFF. Together with reference TRBV11-3 and TRBJ2-2, the CDR3 gives the full variable domain: EAGVVQSPRYKIIEKKQPVAFWCNPISGHNTLYWYLQNLGQGPELLIRYENEEAVDDSQLPKDRFSAERLKGVDSTLKIQPAELGDSAVYLCASSLGYPGELFFGEGSRLTVL.

This clonotype was seen repeatedly, ten times or more. The chain employs TRBV7-6 and TRBJ1-2; no reliable D call. The CDR3 is made up of 13 amino acids. The V end was cut by 3 bases, the J end by 1 base, with 6 bases between. CDR1 and CDR2 from the germline V gene are SGHVS and FNYEAQ. The CDR3 region has the DNA TGTGCCAGCAGCTTCGGGGATAACTATGGCTACACCTTC. Its protein product is CASSFGDNYGYTF.

There are many counts of this clonotype. The chain recombines TRBV28 with TRBJ2-2, with 8 bases matching TRBD2. Germline V gene sequence: CDR1 MDHEN, CDR2 SYDVKM. This CDR3 spans 15 amino acids. After removal of 8 bases from V and 4 bases from J, the junction contained 9 bases not matched to a gene. Written as DNA, the CDR3 is TGTGCCAGCGGGGGGAGCACTAGCGGCACCGGGGAGCTGTTTTTT. The encoded protein is CASGGSTSGTGELFF.

The J gene is TRBJ2-7, the V gene TRBV7-6, with D possibly being TRBD1 (6 bases). The CDR3 is 15 residues long. The V gene lost 6 bases and the J gene lost 3 bases, with 18 bases spanning the gap. Germline assignment: CDR1 SGHVS and CDR2 FNYEAQ. The CDR3 loop is CASSLQGSGFYEQYF. CDR3 DNA sequence: TGTGCCAGCAGTTTACAGGGATCAGGATTCTACGAGCAGTACTTC.

This clonotype was seen once. This clone may be a read error of a much larger clone one base away. The chain carries TRBV7-9 and TRBJ1-1; the D gene is possibly TRBD1 (6 bases). The CDR3 is 13 residues long. Germline values: CDR1 SEHNR, CDR2 FQNEAQ (reference sequence). CDR3 amino acids: CASSLARDTEALF. Here the CDR3 DNA reads TGTGCCAGCAGCTTAGCCCGGGACACTGAAGCTTTATTT. Together with reference TRBV7-9 and TRBJ1-1, the CDR3 gives the full variable domain: DTGVSQNPRHKITKRGQNVTFRCDPISEHNRLYWYRQTLGQGPEFLTYFQNEAQLEKSRLLSDRFSAERPKGSFSTLEIQRTEQGDSAMYLCASSLARDTEALFGQGTRLTVV.

The genes are TRBV6-6 and TRBJ2-3; maybe TRBD2 (7 bases). Trimming removed 9 bases at V and 0 bases at J, with 19 bases between. There are 16 residues in the CDR3. Germline V lookup: CDR1 MNHNY, CDR2 SVGAGI (reference sequence). CDR3 amino acids: CASPHEAGASTDTQYF. CDR3 DNA: TGTGCCAGTCCTCACGAGGCGGGGGCCAGCACAGATACGCAGTATTTT.

This clonotype was counted many times. The rearrangement links TRBV6-5 to TRBJ2-4; 16 bases align to TRBD2. Germline lookup yields CDR1 MNHEY and CDR2 SVGAGI. The V segment lost 0 bases and the J segment 0 bases; nucleotides outside the gene matches: 11. The CDR3 is made up of 22 amino acids. The CDR3 nucleotides read TGTGCCAGCAGTTACTCGTATATTCCGGGACTAGCGGGAGGGCGAGCCAAAAACATTCAGTACTTC. Amino acids: CASSYSYIPGLAGGRAKNIQYF.

This clonotype was seen only a few times. V usage is TRBV6-1 and J usage is TRBJ2-6; D is unresolved. The germline gives CDR1 MNHNS, CDR2 SASEGT. The V end was cut by 6 bases, the J end by 0 bases, with 9 bases between. The CDR3 runs 15 residues. CDR3 protein: CASRTLGSGANVLTF. CDR3 nucleotides: TGTGCCAGCAGGACACTGGGCTCTGGGGCCAACGTCCTGACTTTC.

This clonotype was seen a handful of times. The V gene is TRBV27, the J gene TRBJ1-1, with D perhaps matching TRBD1 (5 bases). CDR3 size: 17 residues. Deletions cut 7 bases from V and 1 base from J, with 22 bases between. Per germline, CDR1 MNHEY and CDR2 SMNVEV (reference sequence). The CDR3, as DNA: TGTGCCAGCACCGTCCCGGGACGACTAACGGGGAACACTGAAGCTTTCTTT. The encoded protein is CASTVPGRLTGNTEAFF.

The V call is TRBV6-2 or TRBV6-3, the J call TRBJ1-4, with D maybe TRBD1 (5 bases). V shed 5 bases and J shed 5 bases, with 6 bases lying between them. The germline CDR1 and CDR2 sequences are MNHEY and SVGEGT. The length of the CDR3 is 12 residues. This chain's CDR3 is CASSGGNEKLFF. The CDR3 DNA sequence: TGTGCCAGCAGTGGGGGGAATGAAAAACTGTTTTTT.

Remarks on this clonotype: One end of the junction varies from germline; a read error may be responsible. V gene TRBV4-1 combines with J gene TRBJ2-7; maybe TRBD2 (7 bases). The V gene's germline CDR1 is MGHRA and CDR2 YSYEKL. The CDR3 is 15 residues long. This chain's CDR3 is CASSQEEGGAVEQYF. The CDR3 DNA follows: TGTGCCAGCAGCCAAGAGGAGGGGGGGGCGGTCGAGCAGTACTTC.

The rearrangement joins TRBV28 to TRBJ1-2; a possible D gene is TRBD1 (5 bases). Germline assignment: CDR1 MDHEN and CDR2 SYDVKM. The V end was cut by 5 bases, the J end by 3 bases, with 16 bases between. The CDR3 totals 15 residues. The CDR3, as DNA: TGTGCCAGCAGTCGTTACTCGGTCAGGGACTATGGCTACACCTTC. Amino acids: CASSRYSVRDYGYTF.

The chain couples TRBV7-2 to TRBJ2-2; D is uncertain. CDR1 SGHTA and CDR2 FQGNSA come from the germline V gene. Trimming shortened V by 7 bases and J by 1 base, and 10 bases separated the two germline ends. This CDR3 contains 14 residues. Here the CDR3 reads CASTPQKNTGELFF. In DNA, the CDR3 is TGTGCCAGCACCCCACAGAAGAACACCGGGGAGCTGTTTTTT. The whole variable domain, remainder taken from reference TRBV7-2 and TRBJ2-2, is GAGVSQSPSNKVTEKGKDVELRCDPISGHTALYWYRQSLGQGLEFLIYFQGNSAPDKSGLPSDRFSAERTGGSVSTLTIQRTQQEDSAVYLCASTPQKNTGELFFGEGSRLTVL.

The rearrangement joins TRBV20-1 to TRBJ2-4; the D gene could be TRBD1 or TRBD2 (6 bases each). The V and J ends lost 3 bases and 8 bases respectively, with 17 bases between them. The CDR3 is 14 residues long. Germline CDR1 and CDR2: DFQATT and SNEGSKA (reference sequence). The CDR3 reads CSARTGLGGDIQYF. Written as DNA, the CDR3 is TGCAGTGCTAGGACAGGCCTAGGAGGGGACATTCAGTACTTC.

This clonotype has only a few counts. This chain joins TRBV28 and TRBJ1-5; D gene uncertain. Trimming took off 3 bases at V and 4 bases at J, with 13 bases between the two ends. CDR1 MDHEN and CDR2 SYDVKM come from the germline V gene. This CDR3 region has 15 residues. The CDR3 reads CASSFWSASNQPQHF. The CDR3 nucleotides read TGTGCCAGCAGTTTCTGGTCGGCTAGTAATCAGCCCCAGCATTTT.

This clonotype showed up just a few times. This chain connects TRBV27 to TRBJ2-7; 9 bases match TRBD2. The CDR3 extends over 14 amino acids. The germline CDR1 and CDR2 sequences are MNHEY and SMNVEV (reference sequence). The V and J ends lost 5 bases and 2 bases, in that order; junction bases with no gene match: 4. CDR3 sequence: CASSPSGDAYEQYF. The CDR3 DNA sequence: TGTGCCAGCAGTCCTAGCGGGGATGCCTACGAGCAGTACTTC.